This passage covers 27 T cell receptor beta chains from one sample sequenced in a study of blood T cells in healthy people across ages. PCR was performed a second time for about 7 to 11 cycles using a sample-barcoded 5' primer and a J-beta primer mix. TCRdb reanalysed the 5' RACE reads using MiXCR and keeps one entry per CDR3 protein. The repertoire includes approximately 780,000 distinct CDR3 sequences, around 25% of them detected once, and around 3% sits in the top ten. These data also formed part of another study, on T cells of mothers and their children.

The sample comprised blood. The receptor set was obtained from a boy younger than 18 in good health.

Written as DNA, the CDR3 is TGTGCCAGCAGCTCAACCGGGACAGGATACACAGATACGCAGTATTTT. This sequence encodes CASSSTGTGYTDTQYF. J is TRBJ2-3 and V is TRBV7-9; 8 bases line up with TRBD1. The CDR3 is made up of 16 amino acids. Trimming removed 4 bases from V and 2 bases from J; junction bases left unmatched: 8. CDR1 SEHNR and CDR2 FQNEAQ come from the germline V gene (reference sequence).

This clonotype turned up a few times. The chain recombines TRBV20-1 with TRBJ1-2; D is perhaps TRBD1 (5 bases). Trimming pared 4 bases from V and 3 bases from J, leaving 12 bases between. Germline CDR1 reads DFQATT; CDR2 reads SNEGSKA (reference sequence). The CDR3 runs to 13 residues. The CDR3 nucleotides are TGCAGTGCTATGATCTTGGGGGACTATGGCTACACCTTC. It yields the protein CSAMILGDYGYTF.

This clonotype was observed a few times. This rearrangement joins TRBV28 to TRBJ2-7; no clear D. This CDR3 has 13 amino acids. Germline CDR1 reads MDHEN; CDR2 reads SYDVKM. Trimming shortened V by 2 bases and J by 5 bases, and 10 bases separated the two germline ends. The CDR3 bases are TGTGCCAGCAGTTTAACGCCGAGCCACGAGCAGTACTTC. This translates into CASSLTPSHEQYF. Looking up the rest from reference TRBV28 and TRBJ2-7 gives the full variable domain: DVKVTQSSRYLVKRTGEKVFLECVQDMDHENMFWYRQDPGLGLRLIYFSYDVKMKEKGDIPEGYSVSREKKERFSLILESASTNQTSMYLCASSLTPSHEQYFGPGTRLTVT.

The chain couples TRBV12-3 or TRBV12-4 to TRBJ2-5; 8 nucleotides line up with TRBD2. CDR3 size: 14 residues. Germline trimming cut 7 bases from V and 4 bases from J; bases unmatched to any gene: 8. In DNA, the CDR3 is TGTGCCAGCAAGATCGGGGGGGGAGGAGAGACCCAGTACTTC. Protein sequence: CASKIGGGGETQYF.

The V gene is TRBV5-1, the J gene TRBJ2-5, with 7 bases lining up with TRBD1. The J call may be faulty, since TRBJ2-7 better matches the DNA end. Looked up from germline, CDR1 is SGHRS and CDR2 is YFSETQ. The CDR3 is made up of 16 amino acids. Written as DNA, the CDR3 is TGCGCCAGCAGCCCCGGACGGGACAGCCTTGCCTACGAGCAGTACTTC. The encoded protein is CASSPGRDSLAYEQYF.

J is TRBJ2-1 and V is TRBV10-1; D unclear. The CDR3 spans 16 residues. Trimming took 5 bases from V and 0 from J, leaving 14 bases between them. Germline assignment: CDR1 WNHNN and CDR2 SYGVQD (reference sequence). Here the CDR3 DNA reads TGCGCCAGCAGTAATATAGTGGGTAACTCCTACAATGAGCAGTTCTTC. This gives the protein CASSNIVGNSYNEQFF.

The rearrangement links TRBV11-2 to TRBJ2-3, with 7 bases aligning to TRBD1. Germline V gene data show CDR1 as SGHAT and CDR2 as FQNNGV. The J segment lost 3 bases and the V segment lost 2 bases, leaving 8 bases of the junction unmatched. The CDR3 is 16 amino acids. CDR3 bases: TGTGCCAGCAGCTTACCCCGGACAGGTAGAACAGATACGCAGTATTTT. Translation gives CASSLPRTGRTDTQYF. The full variable domain, with the rest looked up from reference TRBV11-2 and TRBJ2-3, is EAGVAQSPRYKIIEKRQSVAFWCNPISGHATLYWYQQILGQGPKLLIQFQNNGVVDDSQLPKDRFSAERLKGVDSTLKIQPAKLEDSAVYLCASSLPRTGRTDTQYFGPGTRLTVL.

Of note for this clonotype: One end of the junction is discordant with germline, which a read error may explain. This chain's CDR3 is CATNREGSGGETQYF. The CDR3 DNA follows: TGTGCCACCAACAGAGAAGGAAGCGGGGGAGAGACCCAGTACTTC. The rearrangement links TRBV15 to TRBJ2-5; 8 positions match TRBD2. This CDR3 is built from 15 residues. CDR1 is LNHNV and CDR2 is YYDKDF in the germline V gene (reference sequence).

The gene calls are TRBV29-1 and TRBJ2-3, with D possibly being TRBD1 or TRBD2 (5 bases each). There are 14 residues in the CDR3. Germline V lookup: CDR1 SQVTM, CDR2 ANQGSEA. V gave up 1 base and J gave up 6 bases, with 14 bases separating them. The CDR3 DNA follows: TGCAGCGTTGAAGGACTCGACAGCGGTGATACGCAGTATTTT. Its protein product is CSVEGLDSGDTQYF.

This clonotype was counted only a few times. The V gene is TRBV12-3 or TRBV12-4, the J gene TRBJ2-7, with D perhaps matching TRBD1 (5 bases). The germline V and J ends were trimmed by 3 bases and 9 bases, with 12 bases remaining between them. This CDR3 has 12 residues. For the CDR3, the DNA is TGTGCCAGCAGTTTGAGCAGGGCCGGGCAGTACTTC. Translated, it gives CASSLSRAGQYF.

This clonotype was detected only a few times. V and J are TRBV7-8 and TRBJ2-5; D remains ambiguous. The CDR3 has 12 amino acids. Trimming cost V 5 bases and J 5 bases, with 9 bases left between them. Germline values: CDR1 SGHVS, CDR2 FQNEAQ. CDR3 DNA: TGTGCCAGCAGCCGCAGTTGGGAGACCCAGTACTTC. Its protein product is CASSRSWETQYF.

V and J are TRBV19 and TRBJ2-5, with D possibly TRBD2 on 6 matching bases. Trimming took off 3 bases at V and 4 bases at J, with 9 bases between the two ends. Germline values: CDR1 LNHDA, CDR2 SQIVND (reference sequence). The CDR3 runs to 13 residues. The CDR3 sequence is CASSMGGVETQYF. CDR3 DNA: TGTGCCAGTAGTATGGGCGGGGTAGAGACCCAGTACTTC.

The V call is TRBV27, the J call TRBJ2-1; 12 bases match TRBD2. Germline-derived CDR1 and CDR2 are MNHEY and SMNVEV (reference sequence). J lost 6 bases, V lost 5 bases, and 5 bases had no gene match. This CDR3 is built from 15 residues. Here the CDR3 reads CASSPTSGGTNEQFF. The CDR3 nucleotides read TGTGCCAGCAGTCCTACTAGCGGGGGGACCAATGAGCAGTTCTTC.

The chain carries TRBV3-1 and TRBJ2-7, with D possibly being TRBD1 (5 bases). Trimming left V 2 bases short and J 6 bases short, with 11 bases between. The CDR3 sequence is 13 residues long. Germline loops: CDR1 LGHDT, CDR2 YNNKEL (reference sequence). For the CDR3, the DNA is TGTGCCAGCAGCCAATCAGGGTCAGGCGAGCAGTACTTC. The encoded protein is CASSQSGSGEQYF.

The rearrangement links TRBV12-3 or TRBV12-4 to TRBJ2-1; 8 positions match TRBD2. Trimming cost V 7 bases and J 0 bases; bases outside gene matches: 5. The CDR3 covers 15 residues. In DNA, the CDR3 is TGTGCCAGCAAGATAAGCGGGAGCTCCTACAATGAGCAGTTCTTC. Encoded protein: CASKISGSSYNEQFF.

The rearrangement joins TRBV13 to TRBJ2-6; the match to TRBD2 covers 9 bases. The CDR3 runs to 17 residues. J was trimmed by 2 bases and V by 1 base; bases with no gene match: 3. In germline, CDR1 is PRHDT, CDR2 FYEKMQ (reference sequence). The CDR3 region has the DNA TGTGCCAGCAGCTTAGCGCTAGCGGGGCCTGGGGCCAACGTCCTGACTTTC. This translates into CASSLALAGPGANVLTF.

This clonotype was seen only a few times. This chain joins TRBV3-1 and TRBJ2-3, with TRBD2 identical over 10 bases. Losses at the gene ends were 4 bases for V and 5 bases for J; bases not matched to a gene: 3. This CDR3 has 14 residues. The germline V gene encodes CDR1 LGHDT and CDR2 YNNKEL (reference sequence). CDR3 protein: CASSPGTSVDTQYF. Written as DNA, the CDR3 is TGTGCCAGCAGCCCCGGGACTAGCGTAGATACGCAGTATTTT.

The rearrangement uses TRBV18 and TRBJ1-2; 9 nucleotides align to TRBD1. The CDR3 has 15 residues. V lost 5 bases and J lost 5; bases outside the gene matches: 9. CDR1 KGHSH and CDR2 LQKENI come from the germline V gene. The CDR3 region has the DNA TGTGCCAGCTCAAGCGGACAGGGGAGAGAATATGGCTACACCTTC. It yields the protein CASSSGQGREYGYTF. Using reference TRBV18 and TRBJ1-2 for the parts outside the CDR3, the full variable domain is NAGVMQNPRHLVRRRGQEARLRCSPMKGHSHVYWYRQLPEEGLKFMVYLQKENIIDESGMPKERFSAEFPKEGPSILRIQQVVRGDSAAYFCASSSGQGREYGYTFGSGTRLTVV.

This clonotype was seen more than once but under ten times. This chain joins TRBV25-1 and TRBJ2-5; 7 positions agree with TRBD2. Germline loops: CDR1 MGHDK, CDR2 SYGVNS. This CDR3 is built from 14 residues. J was trimmed by 5 bases and V by 3 bases; bases with no gene match: 6. The CDR3 DNA follows: TGTGCCAGCAGTGAGTGGGAGGGGACGGAGACCCAGTACTTC. The encoded protein is CASSEWEGTETQYF.

This clonotype was seen only a few times. V gene TRBV14 combines with J gene TRBJ2-5; D might be TRBD2 (5 bases). The DNA end is a closer match to TRBJ2-7, so the J assignment may be wrong. Germline CDR1 is SGHDN and CDR2 is FVKESK. The CDR3 consists of 14 residues. The CDR3 spells CASSKTGNSYEQYF. For the CDR3, the DNA is TGTGCCAGCAGCAAAACCGGGAACTCCTACGAGCAGTACTTC.

This clonotype was detected only a few times. This chain links TRBV15 with TRBJ2-7; D uncertain. The V gene lost 1 base and the J gene lost 2 bases, with 12 bases spanning the gap. Germline CDR1 LNHNV, CDR2 YYDKDF (reference sequence). This CDR3 region has 15 residues. The CDR3 spells CATSRARGRTYEQYF. The CDR3 DNA follows: TGTGCCACCAGCAGAGCCCGAGGACGGACCTACGAGCAGTACTTC.

In its sample, this clonotype was seen a few times. The chain carries TRBV10-3 and TRBJ2-5, with 8 bases identical to TRBD2. Looked up from germline, CDR1 is ENHRY and CDR2 is SYGVKD. The trim removed 8 bases at V and 4 bases at J, leaving 15 bases unmatched. CDR3 size: 16 residues. CDR3 sequence (DNA): TGTGCCATCGCTACCTCAGGGGCGGGGGGAAGAGAGACCCAGTACTTC. Amino acids: CAIATSGAGGRETQYF.

This clonotype was detected a few times. The CDR3 loop reads CAISESTSGKETQYF. The CDR3 region has the DNA TGTGCCATCAGTGAGTCGACTAGCGGGAAAGAGACCCAGTACTTC. This chain uses TRBV10-3 with TRBJ2-5; 11 bases are shared with TRBD2. Germline assignment: CDR1 ENHRY and CDR2 SYGVKD. The CDR3 covers 15 residues. The J segment lost 3 bases and the V segment lost 0 bases, leaving 0 bases of the junction unmatched.

In this sample, this clonotype turned up a few times. This chain links TRBV29-1 with TRBJ1-1, with TRBD1 matching over 11 bases. The CDR3 covers 14 residues. Trimming took 5 bases from V and 1 from J; bases not matched to a gene: 3. CDR1 and CDR2 from the germline V gene are SQVTM and ANQGSEA. The CDR3 coding sequence is TGCAGCGTTCGGGGACAGGGGGGGAACACTGAAGCTTTCTTT. Translated, it gives CSVRGQGGNTEAFF.

The chain uses TRBV27 and TRBJ1-4; D gene ambiguous. Germline CDR1 MNHEY, CDR2 SMNVEV (reference sequence). The CDR3 consists of 14 residues. Trimming removed 2 bases from V and 8 bases from J, with 12 bases in between. CDR3 DNA sequence: TGTGCCAGCAGTTTAAACCAAAAAGGAGAAAAACTGTTTTTT. It encodes CASSLNQKGEKLFF.

The genes are TRBV5-1 and TRBJ2-1; D gene ambiguous. V shed 0 bases and J shed 0 bases, with 10 bases lying between them. Germline-derived CDR1 and CDR2 are SGHRS and YFSETQ. The CDR3 totals 16 residues. The CDR3 is CASSLGPLSSYNEQFF. CDR3 DNA: TGCGCCAGCAGCTTGGGGCCCCTGAGCTCCTACAATGAGCAGTTCTTC.

This clonotype was recorded a few times. The chain has TRBV24-1 and TRBJ2-7; TRBD1 matches at 8 bases. The CDR3 is made up of 13 amino acids. Losses at the gene ends were 3 bases for V and 9 bases for J; bases not matched to a gene: 6. Germline V lookup: CDR1 KGHDR, CDR2 SFDVKD. CDR3 nucleotide sequence: TGTGCCACCAGTGATGGGACAGGAAGGTTGCAGTACTTC. It encodes CATSDGTGRLQYF.